This entry lists 7 T cell receptor beta chains sequenced from one sample in a study of TIL therapy for anti-PD-1-resistant metastatic lung cancer (dated by TCRdb to the early 2020s). What this sample's time point label stands for: pre-treatment sample, taken before nivolumab and TIL therapy. The immunoSEQ v3 hsTCRB kit was used to amplify TCR beta CDR3 regions from genomic DNA through bias-controlled multiplex PCR. TCRdb took this table from immuneACCESS and kept in-frame rearrangements with V and J called. Such tables lack part of the clones; where checked against another copy, unresolved V genes explain under half of the gap, and the rest is unexplained. The sample table holds about 59,000 clones, of which roughly 80% were seen once. The ten largest account for 1.5% to 2% of the sample. This specimen was blood, taken at baseline. These receptors were obtained from a person aged 25 to 80 with non-small cell lung cancer.

The gene calls are TRBV7-8 and TRBJ1-6, with no clear D. V dropped 1 base and J dropped 5 bases, with 6 bases sitting between them. The CDR3 loop spans 14 amino acids. Germline loops: CDR1 SGHVS, CDR2 FQNEAQ. The CDR3 sequence: CASSLVLNNSPLHF. The CDR3 DNA follows: TGTGCCAGCAGCTTAGTCCTTAATAATTCACCCCTCCACTTT.

The J gene is TRBJ1-5, the V gene TRBV28; D possibly corresponds to TRBD1 (5 bases). V was pared by 4 bases and J by 0 bases, with 10 bases between. The germline V gene encodes CDR1 MDHEN and CDR2 SYDVKM. The CDR3 is 15 residues long. CDR3 nucleotide sequence: TGTGCCAGCAGTTCCCGAGGGGATAGCAATCAGCCCCAGCATTTT. Encoded protein: CASSSRGDSNQPQHF.

The chain is built from TRBV7-2 and TRBJ2-4; no reliable D call. Trimming removed 5 bases from V and 2 bases from J, with 7 bases in between. Germline V gene sequence: CDR1 SGHTA, CDR2 FQGNSA. The CDR3 extends over 13 amino acids. CDR3 loop: CASSVTSKNIQYF. For the CDR3, the DNA is TGTGCCAGCAGCGTAACGTCCAAAAACATTCAGTACTTC.

The genes are TRBV4-2 and TRBJ2-6; 7 bases are a match to TRBD1. The CDR3 is 17 residues long. Germline V gene sequence: CDR1 LGHNA, CDR2 YNFKEQ. V dropped 3 bases and J dropped 6; count of bases not matched to a gene: 11. CDR3 sequence (DNA): TGTGCCAGCAGCCACCTCGGGACAGCCCCTGAGGCCAACGTCCTGACTTTC. Translated: CASSHLGTAPEANVLTF.

The J gene is TRBJ2-1, the V gene TRBV10-3; D possibly corresponds to TRBD2 (6 bases). This CDR3 has 14 residues. The V end was cut by 3 bases, the J end by 5 bases, with 11 bases between. Germline V gene data show CDR1 as ENHRY and CDR2 as SYGVKD. The CDR3 spells CAISDSPGDNEQFF. DNA of the CDR3: TGTGCCATCAGTGATTCTCCGGGAGACAATGAGCAGTTCTTC.

The rearrangement uses TRBV7-2 and TRBJ1-1; a possible D gene is TRBD1 (6 bases). V was trimmed by 3 bases and J by 8 bases, leaving 19 bases between them. This CDR3 comprises 15 residues. Germline CDR1 and CDR2: SGHTA and FQGNSA. The CDR3 DNA reads as TGTGCCAGCAGCTTGGGGCCGGGACAAGAAATCGAAGCTTTCTTT. It translates to CASSLGPGQEIEAFF.

The chain has TRBV7-9 and TRBJ2-7; TRBD2 aligns across 7 bases. V dropped 6 bases and J dropped 3; count of bases not matched to a gene: 11. Germline CDR1 SEHNR, CDR2 FQNEAQ (reference sequence). The length of the CDR3 is 15 residues. CDR3 sequence (DNA): TGTGCCAGCAGTTGGGTGAGGGAGGGTGTCTACGAGCAGTACTTC. Translation: CASSWVREGVYEQYF.